This TCR beta chain is from a study of CD8 T cells in Susac syndrome. A quantity of about 0.45 to 1 ug RNA underwent reverse transcription using random hexamers. TCR beta CDR3 was amplified by immunoSEQ multiplex PCR. This amplification extended across 54 Vbeta and 13 Jbeta segments. In TCRdb, the immunoSEQ multiplex PCR reads were re-called with MiXCR into one record per CDR3 protein. The sample lists roughly 120,000 distinct CDR3 sequences; 90% to 95% were seen once. Sequencing of TCR beta was performed on blood CD8+ T cells and on blood CD4+ T cells. Those who served as multiple sclerosis controls were treatment-naive patients with stable or active relapsing-remitting disease. Bulk CD8+ and CD4+ cells came from magnetic negative isolation; CD8+ TEMRA by FACS. This CDR3 region has 13 residues. V was trimmed by 5 bases and J by 0 bases, leaving 8 bases between them. CDR1 is DFQATT, CDR2 SNEGSKA, per germline (reference sequence).

This chain uses TRBV20-1 with TRBJ1-5, with D hard to call. The sequenced material came from CD4+ T cells from PBMCs. This clonotype was obtained from a human donor with multiple sclerosis. The CDR3 here is CSAPGDSNQPQHF. The CDR3 DNA follows: TGCAGTGCTCCCGGGGATAGCAATCAGCCCCAGCATTTT.